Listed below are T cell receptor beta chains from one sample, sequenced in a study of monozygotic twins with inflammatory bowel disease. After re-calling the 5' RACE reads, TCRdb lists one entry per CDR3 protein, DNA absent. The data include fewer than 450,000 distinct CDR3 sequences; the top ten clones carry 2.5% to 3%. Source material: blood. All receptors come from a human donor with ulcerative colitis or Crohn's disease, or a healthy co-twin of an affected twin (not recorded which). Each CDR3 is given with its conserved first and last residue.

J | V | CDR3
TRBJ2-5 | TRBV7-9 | CASSPGQGLRKTQYF
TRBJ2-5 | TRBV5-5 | CASSLDQGLWETQYF
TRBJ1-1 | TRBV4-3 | CASSQVGQGNTEAFF
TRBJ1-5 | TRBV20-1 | CSAYRWSYDQAQHF
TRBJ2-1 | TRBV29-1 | CSGLAGINEQFF
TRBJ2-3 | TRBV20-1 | CSEAGASTDTQYF
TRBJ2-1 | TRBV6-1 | CASSERGGLGNEQFF
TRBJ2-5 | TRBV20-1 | CSARERRFQETQYF
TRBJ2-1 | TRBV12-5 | CASGLGQSGFNEQFF
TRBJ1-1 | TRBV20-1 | CSARVGSEAFF
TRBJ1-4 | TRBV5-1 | CASSLQGSEEKLFF
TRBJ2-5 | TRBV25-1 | CASSEWGSRRSQYF
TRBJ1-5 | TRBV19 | CASSPLGPPQPQHF
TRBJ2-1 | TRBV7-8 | CASSSGQGPSNEQFF
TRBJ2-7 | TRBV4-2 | CASSQPGTYEQYF
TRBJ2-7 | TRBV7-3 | CASSLQDGLRYEQYF
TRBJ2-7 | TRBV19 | CASSTSGGHPYEQYF